This is a list of T cell receptor beta chains from one sample in a study of shared clonotypes between healthy human individuals. Here immunoSEQ multiplex PCR was the method, and the copy in TCRdb shows in-frame clones only, minus some. In the table there are around 1.9 million clones, 85% to 95% of which are singletons. Sequenced sample: naive CD8+ T cells from PBMCs. Receptor source: a man aged 18 to 35 in good health. Some clones in this sample may be carry-over from other donors' samples. Both conserved end residues are part of each CDR3. Each record gives: V gene, CDR3 length, J gene, CDR3 protein.

TRBV10-1	12	TRBJ1-6	CATQGVNSPLHF
TRBV6-4	15	TRBJ1-1	CASSAQGGANTEAFF
TRBV9	12	TRBJ2-1	CASSTTRGHVFF
TRBV11-2	17	TRBJ2-3	CASSLVLWGLLKDTQYF
TRBV6-5	13	TRBJ1-1	CASSYRVNTEAFF
TRBV5-8	13	TRBJ1-4	CASSLTGSEKLFF
TRBV11-2	17	TRBJ2-3	CASSPRRTGGWTDTQYF
TRBV28	15	TRBJ1-5	CASSFTGFYNQPQHF
TRBV4-3	17	TRBJ1-1	CASSQDIQGQGLTEAFF
TRBV27	14	TRBJ1-2	CASSSLDRAYGYTF
TRBV28	17	TRBJ2-2	CASSWGLAGTYTGELFF
TRBV5-1	16	TRBJ1-1	CASSLALTGPDTEAFF
TRBV29-1	12	TRBJ1-2	CSVVSENYGYTF
TRBV7-9	14	TRBJ2-5	CASSIAPSGETQYF
TRBV27	13	TRBJ1-6	CASRGPYNSPLHF
TRBV4-2	15	TRBJ1-1	CASSQEELFPTEAFF
TRBV11-2	14	TRBJ1-4	CASSFGGANEKLFF
TRBV7-2	15	TRBJ1-5	CASSSRGGTNQPQHF
TRBV18	15	TRBJ2-5	CASSPLISTQETQYF
TRBV7-3	18	TRBJ2-1	CASSQDQFPGQGNNEQFF
TRBV4-3	16	TRBJ2-2	CASSQGTSGFTGELFF
TRBV27	14	TRBJ2-3	CASSLGARRDTQYF
TRBV29-1	14	TRBJ1-1	CSVGVGWGNTEAFF
TRBV15	14	TRBJ2-7	CATSRGDNSYEQYF
TRBV9	14	TRBJ2-5	CASSADSRQETQYF
TRBV27	16	TRBJ2-7	CASRPLKLANSYEQYF
TRBV6-4	14	TRBJ2-7	CASSALWAADEQYF
TRBV13	15	TRBJ2-7	CASSSPRDGNYEQYF
TRBV19	12	TRBJ1-1	CASSMKGDEAFF
TRBV4-3	14	TRBJ2-7	CASSQGTGVSEQYF
TRBV6-1	15	TRBJ2-3	CASSEAQLAGDTQYF
TRBV29-1	16	TRBJ2-3	CSVEDGAGIVSDTQYF
TRBV19	13	TRBJ1-1	CASRWAGNTEAFF
TRBV6-5	13	TRBJ2-3	CASSVGLTDTQYF
TRBV11-2	17	TRBJ2-2	CASSLVAGGHGTGELFF
TRBV7-9	15	TRBJ2-2	CASSPLGAATGELFF
TRBV5-1	14	TRBJ2-7	CASRGPSESYEQYF
TRBV7-9	11	TRBJ2-1	CASSLFNEQFF
TRBV7-9	19	TRBJ2-6	CASSSPAGQGRSGANVLTF
TRBV28	17	TRBJ1-1	CASIPPYQAEENTEAFF
TRBV4-3	14	TRBJ2-1	CASSQGQGLNEQFF
TRBV30	14	TRBJ1-1	CAWSVRGRDTEAFF
TRBV28	14	TRBJ1-2	CASGDRGLGYGYTF
TRBV28	16	TRBJ2-1	CASHPPPSGRGNEQFF
TRBV5-4	13	TRBJ1-1	CASSPTGDPQAFF
TRBV6-6	15	TRBJ2-3	CASSHYGSSTDTQYF
TRBV19	14	TRBJ2-2	CASSTGQATGELFF
TRBV27	15	TRBJ2-1	CASRGVSRNHNEQFF
TRBV7-9	12	TRBJ2-1	CASSRGGNEQFF